The entry below gives a single T cell receptor (beta chain) sequence along with its context. This receptor's antigen is unknown. No base quality values were provided; no much bigger clone lies one nucleotide off. This entry belongs to a study of T cell changes during pregnancy in multiple sclerosis (dated by TCRdb to the late 2010s). Background on the whole study: The study looked at changes in the T cell repertoire across pregnancy in women with multiple sclerosis.

V loses 5 bases at its end and J loses 2 bases; junction bases beyond the gene matches: 13. The germline V gene sets CDR1 to SGHAT and CDR2 to FQNNGV. The CDR3 contains 19 residues, cysteine and phenylalanine counted. Just the 57-base CDR3 DNA is kept, in frame starting at base 1. The library was produced with the immunoSEQ multiplex PCR assay. Imported from immuneACCESS, the table was reduced by TCRdb to in-frame sequences with V and J called. These copies leave out some clones; in studies compared against another copy, an unresolved V gene accounts for under half, and the cause of the remainder is not known. The sample table shows about 45,000 clones, and around 96% are seen once. Of the sample, 0.89% is held by the ten largest clones.

The rearranged segments are TRBV11-2 and TRBJ1-3; TRBD1 matches 12 bases in the middle. The material was peripheral blood, obtained in the second trimester of pregnancy. The TCR was taken from a female donor with multiple sclerosis, enrolled in a pregnancy study. The base sequence is TGTGCCAGCAGCCCCGACGGGACAGGGGGCAAAGGAGCTGGAAACACCATATATTTT. Its amino acids are CASSPDGTGGKGAGNTIYF.